Many counts were recorded for the clone carrying this TCR beta chain. Antigen: not known. Time point of the sample: pre-sensitization, week 0. Described treatment: therapeutic diphenylcyclopropenone sensitization with weekly scalp DPC. This entry comes from a study of human T cells and chemical hapten exposure. Study summary: The study traced per-sample TCR yield variation mainly to small differences in pooled library volumes.

General study results and limits: Among TCRs, those above 1 in 1000 frequency were unaffected by DPC sensitization. PT1 expanded TCR counts and patch test score were linked, and their correlation was positive.

What the library attached to individual cDNA molecules were unique molecular identifiers. TCRdb reanalysed the RACE reads using MiXCR and keeps one entry per CDR3 protein. The sample shows 350,000 to 450,000 distinct CDR3 sequences, roughly 5.3% of them seen only once. This CDR3 has 16 amino acids. Looked up from germline, CDR1 is LNHNV and CDR2 is YYDKDF (reference sequence). Trimming at V came to 0 bases and at J to 3 bases, leaving 8 bases not matched to a gene. The sequence was obtained from a woman aged 45 to 65 with alopecia areata. Some clones in this sample may be carry-over from other donors' samples. The rearrangement joins TRBV15 to TRBJ2-7; 7 positions match TRBD1. The starting material was whole blood, obtained in connection with sensitization to the hapten diphenylcyclopropenone (DPC). The CDR3 DNA follows: TGTGCCACCAGCAGAGAGGGCAACCGGGACAGCTACGAGCAGTACTTC. As protein: CATSREGNRDSYEQYF.